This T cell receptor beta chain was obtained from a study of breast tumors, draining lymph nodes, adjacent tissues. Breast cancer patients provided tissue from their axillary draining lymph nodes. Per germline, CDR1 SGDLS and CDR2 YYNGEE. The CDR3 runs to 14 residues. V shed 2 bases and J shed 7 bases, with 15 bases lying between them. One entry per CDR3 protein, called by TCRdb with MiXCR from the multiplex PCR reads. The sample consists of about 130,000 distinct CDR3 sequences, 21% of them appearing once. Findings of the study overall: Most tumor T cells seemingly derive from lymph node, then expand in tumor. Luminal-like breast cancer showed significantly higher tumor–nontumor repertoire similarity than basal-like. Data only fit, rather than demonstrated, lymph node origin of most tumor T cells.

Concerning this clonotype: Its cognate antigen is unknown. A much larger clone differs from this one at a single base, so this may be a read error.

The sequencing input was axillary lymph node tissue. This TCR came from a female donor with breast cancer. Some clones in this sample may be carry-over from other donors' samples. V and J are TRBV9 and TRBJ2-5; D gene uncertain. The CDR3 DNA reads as TGTGCCAGCAGCGTCAGCTATCCATCCCGGACCCAGTACTTC. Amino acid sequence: CASSVSYPSRTQYF.